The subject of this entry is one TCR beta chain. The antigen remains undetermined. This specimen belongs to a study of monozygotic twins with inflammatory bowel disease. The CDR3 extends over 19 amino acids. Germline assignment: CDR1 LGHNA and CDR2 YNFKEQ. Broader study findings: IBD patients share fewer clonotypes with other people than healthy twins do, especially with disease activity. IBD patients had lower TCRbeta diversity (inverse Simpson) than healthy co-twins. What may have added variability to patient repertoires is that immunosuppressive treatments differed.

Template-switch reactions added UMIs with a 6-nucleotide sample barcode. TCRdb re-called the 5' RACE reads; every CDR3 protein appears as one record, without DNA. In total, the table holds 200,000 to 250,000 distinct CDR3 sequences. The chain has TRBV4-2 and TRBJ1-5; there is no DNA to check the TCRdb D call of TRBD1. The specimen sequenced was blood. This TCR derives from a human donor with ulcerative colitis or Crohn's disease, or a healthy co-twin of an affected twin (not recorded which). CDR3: CASSQSGTGTNRGNQPQHF.